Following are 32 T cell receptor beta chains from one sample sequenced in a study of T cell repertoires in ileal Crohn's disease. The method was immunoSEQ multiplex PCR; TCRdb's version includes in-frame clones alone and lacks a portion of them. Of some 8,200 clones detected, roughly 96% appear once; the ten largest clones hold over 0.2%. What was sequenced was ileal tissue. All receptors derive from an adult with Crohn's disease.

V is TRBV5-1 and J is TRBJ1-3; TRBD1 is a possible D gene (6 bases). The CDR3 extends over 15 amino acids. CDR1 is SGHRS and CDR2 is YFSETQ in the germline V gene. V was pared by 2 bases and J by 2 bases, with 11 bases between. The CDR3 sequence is CASSLQGWAGNTIYF. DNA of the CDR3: TGCGCCAGCAGCTTACAGGGCTGGGCTGGAAACACCATATATTTT.

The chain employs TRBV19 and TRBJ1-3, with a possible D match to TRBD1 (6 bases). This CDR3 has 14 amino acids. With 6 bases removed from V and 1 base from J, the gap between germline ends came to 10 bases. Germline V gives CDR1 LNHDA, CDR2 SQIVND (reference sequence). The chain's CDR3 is CASREGGSGNTIYF. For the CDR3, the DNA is TGTGCCAGTAGGGAAGGGGGATCTGGAAACACCATATATTTT.

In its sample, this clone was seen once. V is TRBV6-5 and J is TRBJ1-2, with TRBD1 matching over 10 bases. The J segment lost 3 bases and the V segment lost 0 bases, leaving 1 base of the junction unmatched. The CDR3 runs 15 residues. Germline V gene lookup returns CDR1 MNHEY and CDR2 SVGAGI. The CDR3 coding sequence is TGTGCCAGCAGTTACTCCGGGACAGGGGACTATGGCTACACCTTC. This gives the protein CASSYSGTGDYGYTF.

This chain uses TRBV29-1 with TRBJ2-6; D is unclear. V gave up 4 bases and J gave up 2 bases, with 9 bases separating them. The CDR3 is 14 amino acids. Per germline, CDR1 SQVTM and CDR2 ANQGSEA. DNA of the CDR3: TGCAGCGTTGTGGCAGGAACTGGGGCCAACGTCCTGACTTTC. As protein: CSVVAGTGANVLTF.

The CDR3 loop reads CASSRDRAVTGNTIYF. CDR3 bases: TGTGCCAGCAGTCGGGACAGGGCAGTTACTGGAAACACCATATATTTT. This sequence joins TRBV7-2 and TRBJ1-3, with 9 positions matching TRBD1. Unmatched junction bases numbered 8, after V lost 6 bases and J lost 2 bases. The germline gives CDR1 SGHTA, CDR2 FQGNSA. CDR3 size: 16 residues.

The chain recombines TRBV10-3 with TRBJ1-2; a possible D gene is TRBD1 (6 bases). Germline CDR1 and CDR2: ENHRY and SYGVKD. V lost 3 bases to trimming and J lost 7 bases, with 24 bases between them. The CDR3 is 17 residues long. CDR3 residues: CAISDVPRAGVVFGYTF. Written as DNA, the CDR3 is TGTGCCATCAGTGATGTCCCCCGGGCAGGGGTGGTGTTTGGCTACACCTTC.

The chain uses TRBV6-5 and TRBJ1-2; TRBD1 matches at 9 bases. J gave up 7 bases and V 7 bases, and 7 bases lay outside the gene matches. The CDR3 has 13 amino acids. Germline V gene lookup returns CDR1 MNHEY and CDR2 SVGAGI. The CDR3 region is CASNPDRGSGYTF. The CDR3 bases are TGTGCCAGCAACCCAGACAGGGGGAGTGGCTACACCTTC.

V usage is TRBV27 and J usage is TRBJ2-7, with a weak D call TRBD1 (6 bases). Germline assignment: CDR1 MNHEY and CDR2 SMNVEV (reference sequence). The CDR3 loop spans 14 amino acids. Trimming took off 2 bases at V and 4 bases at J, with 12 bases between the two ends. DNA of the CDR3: TGTGCCAGCAGTTTAGACAGGATCCCTTACGAGCAGTACTTC. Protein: CASSLDRIPYEQYF.

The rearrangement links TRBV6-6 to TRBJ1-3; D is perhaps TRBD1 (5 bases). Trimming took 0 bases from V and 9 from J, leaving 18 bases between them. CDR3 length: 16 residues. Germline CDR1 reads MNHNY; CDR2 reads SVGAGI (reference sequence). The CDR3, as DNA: TGTGCCAGCAGTTACTCCCGCGGGACGCCCGGCGGCACCATATATTTT. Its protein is CASSYSRGTPGGTIYF.

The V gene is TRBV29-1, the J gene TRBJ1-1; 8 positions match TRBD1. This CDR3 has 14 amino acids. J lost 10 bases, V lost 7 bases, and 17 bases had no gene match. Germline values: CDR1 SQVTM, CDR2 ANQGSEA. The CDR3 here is CSAGQTTGQVGAFF. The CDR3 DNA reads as TGCAGCGCTGGACAAACGACGGGACAGGTGGGAGCTTTCTTT.

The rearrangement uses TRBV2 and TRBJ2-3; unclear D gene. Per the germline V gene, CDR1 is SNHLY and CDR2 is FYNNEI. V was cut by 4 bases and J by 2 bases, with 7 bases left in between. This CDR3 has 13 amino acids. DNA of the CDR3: TGTGCCAGCAGTGTTCTTCCCACAGATACGCAGTATTTT. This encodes CASSVLPTDTQYF.

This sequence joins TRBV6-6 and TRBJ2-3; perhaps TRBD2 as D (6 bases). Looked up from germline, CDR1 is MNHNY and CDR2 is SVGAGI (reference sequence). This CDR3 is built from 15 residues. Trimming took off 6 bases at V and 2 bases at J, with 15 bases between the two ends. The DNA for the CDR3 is TGTGCCAGCAGGGCGGGACTGCAGTACACAGATACGCAGTATTTT. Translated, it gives CASRAGLQYTDTQYF.

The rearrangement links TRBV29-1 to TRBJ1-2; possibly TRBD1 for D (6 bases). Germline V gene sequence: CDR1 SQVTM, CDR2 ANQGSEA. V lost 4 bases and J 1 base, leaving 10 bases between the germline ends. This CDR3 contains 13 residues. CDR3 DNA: TGCAGCGTTGGGACAGCCTATAACTATGGCTACACCTTC. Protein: CSVGTAYNYGYTF.

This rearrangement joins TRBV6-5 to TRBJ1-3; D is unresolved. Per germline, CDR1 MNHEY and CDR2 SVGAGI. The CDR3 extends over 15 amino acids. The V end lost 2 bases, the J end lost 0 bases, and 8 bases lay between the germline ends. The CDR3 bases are TGTGCCAGCAGTTACAGCGGGAGCTCTGGAAACACCATATATTTT. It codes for CASSYSGSSGNTIYF.

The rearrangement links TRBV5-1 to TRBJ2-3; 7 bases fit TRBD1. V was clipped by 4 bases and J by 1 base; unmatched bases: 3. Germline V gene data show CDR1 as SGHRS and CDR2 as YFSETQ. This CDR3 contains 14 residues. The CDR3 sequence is CASSPGTGTDTQYF. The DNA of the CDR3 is TGCGCCAGCAGCCCCGGGACAGGCACAGATACGCAGTATTTT.

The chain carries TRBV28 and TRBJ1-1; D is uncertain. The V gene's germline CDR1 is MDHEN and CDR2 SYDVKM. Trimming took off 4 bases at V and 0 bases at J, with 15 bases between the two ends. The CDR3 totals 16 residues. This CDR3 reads CASSSRGSGMNTEAFF. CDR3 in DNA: TGTGCCAGCAGTTCCCGAGGTTCGGGGATGAACACTGAAGCTTTCTTT.

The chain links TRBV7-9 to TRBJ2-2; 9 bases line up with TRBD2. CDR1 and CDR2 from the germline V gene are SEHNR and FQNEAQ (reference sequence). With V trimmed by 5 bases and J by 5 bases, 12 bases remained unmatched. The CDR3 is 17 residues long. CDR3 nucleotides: TGTGCCAGCAGCCCACGACTCGCTAGCGGGGTTACCGGGGAGCTGTTTTTT. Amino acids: CASSPRLASGVTGELFF.

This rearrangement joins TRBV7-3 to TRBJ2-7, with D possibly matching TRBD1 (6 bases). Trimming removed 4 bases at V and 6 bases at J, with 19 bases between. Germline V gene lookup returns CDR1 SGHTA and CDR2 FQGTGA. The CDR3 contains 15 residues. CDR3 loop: CASSYNLWGLCEQYF. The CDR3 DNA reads TGTGCCAGCAGCTACAACCTTTGGGGGCTCTGCGAGCAGTACTTC.

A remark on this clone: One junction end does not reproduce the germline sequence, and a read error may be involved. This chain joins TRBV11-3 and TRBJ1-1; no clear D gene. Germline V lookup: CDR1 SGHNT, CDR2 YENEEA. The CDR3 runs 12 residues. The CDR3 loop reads CASSLAAGTLTF. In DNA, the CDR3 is TGTGCCAGCAGCTTAGCCGCAGGTACTTTGACCTTT.

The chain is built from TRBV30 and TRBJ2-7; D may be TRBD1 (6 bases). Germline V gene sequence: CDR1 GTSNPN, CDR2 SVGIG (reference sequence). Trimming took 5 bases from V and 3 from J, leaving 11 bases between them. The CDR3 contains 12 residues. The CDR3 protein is CAWRRGNYEQYF. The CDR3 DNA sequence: TGTGCCTGGCGCAGGGGAAACTACGAGCAGTACTTC.

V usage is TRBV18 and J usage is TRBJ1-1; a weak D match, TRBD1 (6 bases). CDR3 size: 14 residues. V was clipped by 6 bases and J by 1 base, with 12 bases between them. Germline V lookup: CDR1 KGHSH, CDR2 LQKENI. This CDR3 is CASSRDKGNTEAFF. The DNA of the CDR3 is TGTGCCAGCTCGAGGGACAAAGGGAACACTGAAGCTTTCTTT.

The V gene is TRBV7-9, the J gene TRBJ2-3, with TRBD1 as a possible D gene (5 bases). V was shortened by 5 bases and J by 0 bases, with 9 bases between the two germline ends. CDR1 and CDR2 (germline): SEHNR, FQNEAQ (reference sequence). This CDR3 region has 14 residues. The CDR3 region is CASSGAASTDTQYF. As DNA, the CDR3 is TGTGCCAGCAGCGGGGCAGCCAGCACAGATACGCAGTATTTT.

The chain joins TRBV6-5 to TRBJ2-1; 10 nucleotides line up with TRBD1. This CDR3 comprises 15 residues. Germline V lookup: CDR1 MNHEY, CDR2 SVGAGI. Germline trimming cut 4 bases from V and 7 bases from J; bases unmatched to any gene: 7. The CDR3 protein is CASSSPDRGRNEQFF. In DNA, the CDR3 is TGTGCCAGCAGTTCCCCCGACAGGGGGCGGAATGAGCAGTTCTTC.

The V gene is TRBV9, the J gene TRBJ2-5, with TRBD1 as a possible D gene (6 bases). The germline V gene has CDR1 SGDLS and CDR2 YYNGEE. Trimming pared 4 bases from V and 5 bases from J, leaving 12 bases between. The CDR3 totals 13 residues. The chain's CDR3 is CASSPRQGETQYF. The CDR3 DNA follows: TGTGCCAGCAGCCCTAGGCAGGGGGAGACCCAGTACTTC. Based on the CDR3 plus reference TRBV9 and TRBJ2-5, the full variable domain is DSGVTQTPKHLITATGQRVTLRCSPRSGDLSVYWYQQSLDQGLQFLIQYYNGEERAKGNILERFSAQQFPDLHSELNLSSLELGDSALYFCASSPRQGETQYFGPGTRLLVL.

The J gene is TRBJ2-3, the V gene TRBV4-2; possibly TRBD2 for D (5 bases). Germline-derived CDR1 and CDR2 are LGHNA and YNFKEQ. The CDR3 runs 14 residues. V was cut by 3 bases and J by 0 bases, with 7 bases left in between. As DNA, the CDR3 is TGTGCCAGCAGCCAGGTAGCGAGCACAGATACGCAGTATTTT. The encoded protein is CASSQVASTDTQYF.

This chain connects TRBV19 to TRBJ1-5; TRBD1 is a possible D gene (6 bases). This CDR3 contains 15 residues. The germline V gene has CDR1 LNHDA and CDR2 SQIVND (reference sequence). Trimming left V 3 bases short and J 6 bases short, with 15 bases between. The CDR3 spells CASSIESARGQPQHF. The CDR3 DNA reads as TGTGCCAGTAGTATCGAGTCAGCCAGGGGTCAGCCCCAGCATTTT.

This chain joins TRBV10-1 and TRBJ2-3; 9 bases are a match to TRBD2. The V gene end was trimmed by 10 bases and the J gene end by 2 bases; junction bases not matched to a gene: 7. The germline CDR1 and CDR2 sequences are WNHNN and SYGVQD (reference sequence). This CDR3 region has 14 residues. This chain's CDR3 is CATGSGGTTDTQYF. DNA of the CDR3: TGCGCCACGGGGAGCGGGGGGACCACAGATACGCAGTATTTT.

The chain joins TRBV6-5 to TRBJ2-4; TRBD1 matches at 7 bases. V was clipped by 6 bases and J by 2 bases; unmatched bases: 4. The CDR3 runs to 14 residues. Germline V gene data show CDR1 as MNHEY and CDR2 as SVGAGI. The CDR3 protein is CASRTGLSKNIQYF. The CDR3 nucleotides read TGTGCCAGCAGGACAGGGCTTTCCAAAAACATTCAGTACTTC.

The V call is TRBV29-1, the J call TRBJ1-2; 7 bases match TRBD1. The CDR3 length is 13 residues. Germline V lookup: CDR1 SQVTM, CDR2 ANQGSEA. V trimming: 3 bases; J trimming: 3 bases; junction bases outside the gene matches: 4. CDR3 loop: CSVETGMHYGYTF. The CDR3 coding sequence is TGCAGCGTTGAGACAGGGATGCACTATGGCTACACCTTC.

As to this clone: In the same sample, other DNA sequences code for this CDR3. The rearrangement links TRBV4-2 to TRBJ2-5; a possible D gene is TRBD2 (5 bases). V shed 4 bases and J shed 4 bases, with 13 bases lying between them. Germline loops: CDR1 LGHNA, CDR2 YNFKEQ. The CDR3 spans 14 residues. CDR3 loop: CASSPDGRGETQYF. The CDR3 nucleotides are TGTGCCAGCAGCCCGGACGGACGGGGAGAGACCCAGTACTTC.

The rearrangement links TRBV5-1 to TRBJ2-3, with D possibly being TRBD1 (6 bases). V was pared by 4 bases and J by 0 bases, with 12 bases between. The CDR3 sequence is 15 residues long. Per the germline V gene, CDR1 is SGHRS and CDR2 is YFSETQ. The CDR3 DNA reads TGCGCCAGCAGCCCGTACAGGGAAAGCACAGATACGCAGTATTTT. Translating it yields CASSPYRESTDTQYF.

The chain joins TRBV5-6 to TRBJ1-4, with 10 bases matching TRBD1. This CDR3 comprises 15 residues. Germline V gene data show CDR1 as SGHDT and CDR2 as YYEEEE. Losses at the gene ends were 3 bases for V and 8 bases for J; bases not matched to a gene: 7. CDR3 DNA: TGTGCCAGCAGCTACGGGACAGGGGTCGCGGAAAAACTGTTTTTT. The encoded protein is CASSYGTGVAEKLFF.